One and the same sample provided the 20 T cell receptor beta chains below, sequenced in a study of PD-1 blockade in classical Hodgkin lymphoma. Exposure to brentuximab vedotin varied, and each patient had relapsed following autologous stem cell transplantation. Only in-frame clones appear in the TCRdb table, and some are missing; sequencing was by immunoSEQ multiplex PCR. The sample includes 21,000 or so clones, 77% of them seen just once. The specimen was peripheral blood mononuclear cells (PBMCs), collected before the second cycle of nivolumab. All receptors derive from a human donor with classical Hodgkin lymphoma.

The chain uses TRBV27 and TRBJ2-7; a weak D match, TRBD1 (6 bases). Trimming took off 6 bases at V and 5 bases at J, with 14 bases between the two ends. Germline-derived CDR1 and CDR2 are MNHEY and SMNVEV (reference sequence). The CDR3 is made up of 13 amino acids. CDR3 protein: CASSSQGKDEQYF. The CDR3 nucleotides read TGTGCCAGCAGCTCACAGGGTAAGGACGAGCAGTACTTC.

The chain combines TRBV19 with TRBJ1-5; weak D call: TRBD1 (5 bases). From germline, CDR1 is LNHDA and CDR2 SQIVND (reference sequence). Trimming left V 2 bases short and J 8 bases short, with 13 bases between. The CDR3 sequence is 14 residues long. The CDR3 is CASSIWVPGEPQHF. As DNA, the CDR3 is TGTGCCAGTAGTATATGGGTTCCGGGGGAGCCCCAGCATTTT.

Only one count was recorded for this clone. The rearrangement joins TRBV18 to TRBJ1-3; 9 positions match TRBD1. Germline-derived CDR1 and CDR2 are KGHSH and LQKENI. Trimming at V came to 3 bases and at J to 3 bases, leaving 3 bases not matched to a gene. The CDR3 is 15 residues long. This CDR3 is CASSPTGGRGNTIYF. The CDR3, as DNA: TGTGCCAGCTCACCCACAGGGGGCCGTGGAAACACCATATATTTT.

V and J are TRBV6-6 and TRBJ2-1; possibly TRBD1 for D (6 bases). Germline assignment: CDR1 MNHNY and CDR2 SVGAGI (reference sequence). The CDR3 loop spans 12 amino acids. V was trimmed by 4 bases and J by 15 bases, leaving 16 bases between them. The CDR3: CASSSNRQERFF. The CDR3 DNA is TGTGCCAGCAGTTCAAATCGACAGGAACGGTTCTTC.

As to this clone: Since the CDR3 does not end with the conserved phenylalanine or tryptophan, this likely comes from a read error. The chain uses TRBV30 and TRBJ1-2; D call uncertain. Germline loops: CDR1 GTSNPN, CDR2 SVGIG (reference sequence). The V end was cut by 2 bases, the J end by 3 bases, with 10 bases between. There are 13 residues in the CDR3. CDR3 loop: CAWSPGGHYGYTL. CDR3 coding DNA: TGTGCCTGGAGTCCTGGAGGGCACTATGGCTACACCCTC.

The chain recombines TRBV30 with TRBJ1-1; TRBD1 is a possible D gene (5 bases). The CDR3 totals 11 residues. The V gene's germline CDR1 is GTSNPN and CDR2 SVGIG (reference sequence). With 4 bases removed from V and 10 bases from J, the gap between germline ends came to 13 bases. CDR3: CAWNDGGGAFF. In DNA, the CDR3 is TGTGCCTGGAACGACGGCGGGGGAGCTTTCTTT.

The V gene is TRBV18, the J gene TRBJ2-5, with D perhaps being TRBD1 or TRBD2 (5 bases each). CDR1 is KGHSH, CDR2 LQKENI, per germline. V was clipped by 3 bases and J by 5 bases, with 13 bases between them. This CDR3 contains 14 residues. The DNA for the CDR3 is TGTGCCAGCTCACCCGGTGGGACGAGGGAGACCCAGTACTTC. The encoded protein is CASSPGGTRETQYF. Drawing the rest from reference TRBV18 and TRBJ2-5, the complete variable domain is NAGVMQNPRHLVRRRGQEARLRCSPMKGHSHVYWYRQLPEEGLKFMVYLQKENIIDESGMPKERFSAEFPKEGPSILRIQQVVRGDSAAYFCASSPGGTRETQYFGPGTRLLVL.

The chain employs TRBV6-6 and TRBJ1-5; D may be TRBD1 (6 bases). The V and J ends lost 4 bases and 0 bases respectively, with 10 bases between them. Germline CDR1 MNHNY, CDR2 SVGAGI (reference sequence). This CDR3 region has 15 residues. CDR3 sequence (DNA): TGTGCCAGCAGTTTAACAGGGAATAGCAATCAGCCCCAGCATTTT. Protein sequence: CASSLTGNSNQPQHF.

This chain connects TRBV19 to TRBJ1-2; 8 bases line up with TRBD1. J was trimmed by 5 bases and V by 3 bases; bases with no gene match: 5. Germline assignment: CDR1 LNHDA and CDR2 SQIVND (reference sequence). The CDR3 consists of 14 residues. The CDR3 spells CASSIGQGQYGYTF. CDR3 coding DNA: TGTGCCAGTAGTATTGGACAGGGACAATATGGCTACACCTTC.

The CDR3 DNA reads as TGTGCCAGCATCCCCGCCGGGGTTACAGATACGCAGTATTTT. Residues: CASIPAGVTDTQYF. This chain links TRBV5-8 with TRBJ2-3; possible D gene TRBD2, 5 bases. This CDR3 region has 14 residues. V was shortened by 6 bases and J by 3 bases, with 14 bases between the two germline ends. CDR1 is SGHTS and CDR2 is YDEGEE in the germline V gene.

The gene calls are TRBV6-5 and TRBJ1-1; D ambiguous. CDR3 length: 13 amino acids. V was clipped by 7 bases and J by 4 bases, with 13 bases between them. The V gene's germline CDR1 is MNHEY and CDR2 SVGAGI. CDR3 coding DNA: TGTGCCAGCAAAAGGGTATGGGGCACTGAAGCTTTCTTT. It translates to CASKRVWGTEAFF.

The rearrangement uses TRBV25-1 and TRBJ2-1; D is perhaps TRBD1 or TRBD2 (6 bases each). The CDR3 runs to 12 residues. Deletions cut 2 bases from V and 14 bases from J, with 13 bases between. The germline gives CDR1 MGHDK, CDR2 SYGVNS. The CDR3 coding sequence is TGTGCCAGCAGTGAAGGGGGGCGGGATGAGTTCTTC. This encodes CASSEGGRDEFF. Full variable domain (rest looked up from reference TRBV25-1 and TRBJ2-1): EADIYQTPRYLVIGTGKKITLECSQTMGHDKMYWYQQDPGMELHLIHYSYGVNSTEKGDLSSESTVSRIRTEHFPLTLESARPSHTSQYLCASSEGGRDEFFGPGTRLTVL.

This clone was seen a few times. The rearrangement uses TRBV19 and TRBJ2-7, with D perhaps matching TRBD1 or TRBD2 (5 bases each). Germline V CDR1 and CDR2: LNHDA, SQIVND (reference sequence). The CDR3 runs 16 residues. V dropped 5 bases and J dropped 2 bases, with 19 bases sitting between them. The CDR3 bases are TGTGCCAGTAGTGCCTCCGGGACCGCGGCCCCCTACGAGCAGTACTTC. Translated: CASSASGTAAPYEQYF.

The V and J genes are TRBV6-6 and TRBJ1-2, with D maybe TRBD1 (5 bases). The germline V gene has CDR1 MNHNY and CDR2 SVGAGI (reference sequence). V was clipped by 11 bases and J by 8 bases, with 18 bases between them. The CDR3 totals 12 residues. For the CDR3, the DNA is TGTGCCGGGGGGGGGAAAGCGGGAGGCTACACCTTC. Translated: CAGGGKAGGYTF.

The CDR3 DNA follows: TGCAGCGCGGGGGACAGTTACGAGCAGTACTTC. As protein: CSAGDSYEQYF. The chain joins TRBV29-1 to TRBJ2-7, with a possible D match to TRBD1 (7 bases). This CDR3 spans 11 amino acids. Germline CDR1 and CDR2: SQVTM and ANQGSEA. V was cut by 7 bases and J by 4 bases, with 11 bases left in between.

This rearrangement joins TRBV5-1 to TRBJ1-2, with unresolved D. This CDR3 contains 13 residues. Trimming removed 0 bases at V and 7 bases at J, with 10 bases between. From germline, CDR1 is SGHRS and CDR2 YFSETQ. Here the CDR3 reads CASSLVLGGGYTF. CDR3 nucleotides: TGCGCCAGCAGCTTGGTATTGGGAGGTGGCTACACCTTC.

The V gene is TRBV11-2, the J gene TRBJ1-1; D perhaps matches TRBD1 (6 bases). Trimming took 7 bases from V and 3 from J, leaving 15 bases between them. The germline V gene has CDR1 SGHAT and CDR2 FQNNGV. The CDR3 runs 14 residues. CDR3 coding DNA: TGTGCCAGCATCCCGACAGGAAGATACACTGAAGCTTTCTTT. As protein: CASIPTGRYTEAFF.

This clone has more than one count but fewer than ten. V and J are TRBV6-5 and TRBJ2-2, with 8 nucleotides matching TRBD1. CDR3 size: 14 residues. J was trimmed by 6 bases and V by 5 bases; bases with no gene match: 5. CDR1 and CDR2 (germline): MNHEY, SVGAGI. CDR3 amino acids: CASSPVQGAGELFF. CDR3 in DNA: TGTGCCAGCAGTCCCGTACAGGGGGCCGGGGAGCTGTTTTTT.

The rearrangement links TRBV7-2 to TRBJ2-1, with 9 nucleotides matching TRBD2. V lost 4 bases to trimming and J lost 5 bases; unmatched junction nucleotides: 3. Germline loops: CDR1 SGHTA, CDR2 FQGNSA. The CDR3 has 14 amino acids. This CDR3 reads CASSSLAGNNEQFF. DNA for the CDR3: TGTGCCAGCAGCTCTCTAGCGGGAAACAATGAGCAGTTCTTC.

About this clone itself: Sequence at one end of the junction differs from germline and may be a read error. The rearrangement links TRBV5-6 to TRBJ1-2, with no clear D. CDR1 and CDR2 from the germline V gene are SGHDT and YYEEEE. The CDR3 extends over 14 amino acids. CDR3 protein: CASSLRAGSYGHTF. CDR3 in DNA: TGTGCCAGCAGCTTAAGGGCGGGTAGCTATGGCCACACCTTC.